This T cell receptor beta chain was captured by sequencing in a study of blood T cell repertoires in COVID-19. At the level of the study: Specimens from acute and convalescent COVID-19 originated in the United States, Italy and Spain. PBMCs, B-cell-depleted T cells, or T cells were the source of the cDNA or gDNA that made up the material.

The CDR3 length is 22 residues. The V gene's germline CDR1 is LGHNT and CDR2 FRNRAP. V lost 0 bases to trimming and J lost 0 bases; unmatched junction nucleotides: 21. Original handling: Estimates of nucleated cell counts were drawn from the amplification of reference gene primers. Produced via immunoSEQ multiplex PCR; TCRdb's table is partial and in-frame only. V, J and clone size were drawn from that table, and D and trimming were deduced from the DNA. The sample records about 200,000 clones, more than 75% being singletons. This TCR was recovered from a human donor in a cohort sampled during active COVID-19. Sequenced input: peripheral blood. V usage is TRBV12-5 and J usage is TRBJ1-1, with 8 bases aligning to TRBD1. The CDR3 DNA reads as TGTGCTAGTGGTTTGGTAGCCCGGGACAGGATCTCCGGACTTTCGATGAACACTGAAGCTTTCTTT. Translation gives CASGLVARDRISGLSMNTEAFF.